This T cell receptor beta chain was observed in a study of blood T cells in healthy people across ages. The study's findings and limits: Roughly linear age-related decline in beta diversity appeared, significant by age roughly 40.

Notes on this clonotype: Its target is not known.

A second about 7 to 12 cycle PCR used barcoded and J-beta primers. From each sample, at least 2.5 million paired-end reads containing CDR3 were obtained. MiXCR was run by TCRdb on the 5' RACE reads, yielding one entry per CDR3 protein. The table shows 800,000 or so distinct CDR3 sequences, with 46% occurring only once. The CDR3 spans 12 residues. With 6 bases removed from V and 2 bases from J, the gap between germline ends came to 8 bases. Germline V gene data show CDR1 as MNHEY and CDR2 as SMNVEV (reference sequence). Extraction of total RNA produced a minimum of 5 micrograms from each sample. The TCR was taken from a man older than 75 in good health. The specimen was blood. The V call is TRBV27, the J call TRBJ2-7; unclear D gene. The CDR3 DNA follows: TGTGCCAGCAGCACTACAACCTACGAGCAGTACTTC. Protein sequence: CASSTTTYEQYF.